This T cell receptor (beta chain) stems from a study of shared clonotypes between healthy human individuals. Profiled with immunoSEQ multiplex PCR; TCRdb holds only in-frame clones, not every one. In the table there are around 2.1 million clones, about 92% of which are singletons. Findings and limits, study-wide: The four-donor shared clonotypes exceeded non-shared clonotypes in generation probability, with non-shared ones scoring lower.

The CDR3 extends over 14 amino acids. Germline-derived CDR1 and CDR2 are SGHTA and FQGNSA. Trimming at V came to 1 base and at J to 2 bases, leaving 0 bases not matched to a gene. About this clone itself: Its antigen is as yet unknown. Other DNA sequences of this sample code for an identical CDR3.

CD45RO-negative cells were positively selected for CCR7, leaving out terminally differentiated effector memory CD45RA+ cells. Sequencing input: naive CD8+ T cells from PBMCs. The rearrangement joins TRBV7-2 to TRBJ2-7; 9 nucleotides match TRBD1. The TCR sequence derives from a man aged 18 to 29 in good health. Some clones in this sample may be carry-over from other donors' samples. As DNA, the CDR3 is TGTGCCAGCAGCTTAGGGACAGGGGCCTACGAGCAGTACTTC. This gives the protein CASSLGTGAYEQYF.